These 4 T cell receptor beta chains share one sample of origin, sequenced in a study of blood T cell repertoires in COVID-19. Repertoires were generated with immunoSEQ multiplex PCR, while TCRdb's copy carries only in-frame clones and drops some. This table has roughly 120,000 clones, 90% appearing once. Material: peripheral blood. The source is a man in his 60s with COVID-19, enrolled during active disease.

This chain uses TRBV19 with TRBJ2-5; TRBD2 matches at 7 bases. The CDR3 length is 13 residues. CDR1 and CDR2 from the germline V gene are LNHDA and SQIVND (reference sequence). V was clipped by 8 bases and J by 5 bases; unmatched bases: 8. The CDR3, as DNA: TGTGCCAGTCGGACGGGGGGTACGGAGACCCAGTACTTC. As protein: CASRTGGTETQYF.

This chain uses TRBV5-1 with TRBJ1-1, with D possibly matching TRBD1 (6 bases). The V gene lost 4 bases and the J gene lost 1 base, with 14 bases spanning the gap. CDR1 and CDR2 (germline): SGHRS, YFSETQ. There are 15 residues in the CDR3. CDR3 nucleotides: TGCGCCAGCAGCCCAGGGGTTATTGGGAACACTGAAGCTTTCTTT. It specifies CASSPGVIGNTEAFF.

This rearrangement joins TRBV5-1 to TRBJ1-6, with 9 nucleotides matching TRBD1. From germline, CDR1 is SGHRS and CDR2 YFSETQ. The CDR3 loop spans 15 amino acids. The V gene end was trimmed by 4 bases and the J gene end by 7 bases; junction bases not matched to a gene: 6. CDR3 sequence reads: CASSLGQGENSPLHF. CDR3 nucleotides: TGCGCCAGCAGCCTGGGACAGGGCGAGAATTCACCCCTCCACTTT. Full variable domain (rest looked up from reference TRBV5-1 and TRBJ1-6): KAGVTQTPRYLIKTRGQQVTLSCSPISGHRSVSWYQQTPGQGLQFLFEYFSETQRNKGNFPGRFSGRQFSNSRSEMNVSTLELGDSALYLCASSLGQGENSPLHFGNGTRLTVT.

The rearrangement joins TRBV6-1 to TRBJ1-5; 7 bases agree with TRBD1. V trimming: 2 bases; J trimming: 8 bases; junction bases outside the gene matches: 6. The CDR3 contains 14 residues. Looked up from germline, CDR1 is MNHNS and CDR2 is SASEGT. CDR3 amino acids: CASSEQGGLEPQHF. Written as DNA, the CDR3 is TGTGCCAGCAGTGAACAAGGGGGCTTGGAGCCCCAGCATTTT.